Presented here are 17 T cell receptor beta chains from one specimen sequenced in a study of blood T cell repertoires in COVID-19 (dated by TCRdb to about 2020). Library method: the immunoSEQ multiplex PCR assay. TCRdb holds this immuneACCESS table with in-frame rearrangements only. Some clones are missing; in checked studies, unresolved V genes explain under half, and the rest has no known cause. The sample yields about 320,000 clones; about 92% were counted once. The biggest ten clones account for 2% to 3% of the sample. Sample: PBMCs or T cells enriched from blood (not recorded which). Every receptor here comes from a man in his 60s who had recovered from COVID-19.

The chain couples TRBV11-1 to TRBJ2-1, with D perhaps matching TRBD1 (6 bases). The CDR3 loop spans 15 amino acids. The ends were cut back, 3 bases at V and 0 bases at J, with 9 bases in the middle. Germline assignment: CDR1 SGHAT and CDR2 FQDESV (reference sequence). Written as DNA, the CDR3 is TGTGCCAGCAGCTTGCAAGGGGGCTCCTACAATGAGCAGTTCTTC. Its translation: CASSLQGGSYNEQFF.

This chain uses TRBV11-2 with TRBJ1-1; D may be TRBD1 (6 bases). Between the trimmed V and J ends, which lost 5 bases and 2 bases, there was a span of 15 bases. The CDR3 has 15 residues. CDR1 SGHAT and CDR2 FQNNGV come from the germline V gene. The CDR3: CASSPLAGANTEAFF. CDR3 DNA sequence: TGTGCCAGCAGCCCCCTAGCAGGGGCAAACACTGAAGCTTTCTTT.

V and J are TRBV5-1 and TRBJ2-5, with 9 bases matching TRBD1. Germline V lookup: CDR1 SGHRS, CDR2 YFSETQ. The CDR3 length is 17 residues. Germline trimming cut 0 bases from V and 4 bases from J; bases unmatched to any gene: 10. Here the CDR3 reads CASSLGPGTGTGETQYF. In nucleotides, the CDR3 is TGCGCCAGCAGCTTGGGTCCCGGGACAGGGACTGGAGAGACCCAGTACTTC.

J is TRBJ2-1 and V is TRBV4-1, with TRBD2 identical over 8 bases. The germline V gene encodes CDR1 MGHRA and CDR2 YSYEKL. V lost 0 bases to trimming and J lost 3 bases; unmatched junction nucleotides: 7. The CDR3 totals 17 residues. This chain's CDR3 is CASSQDLEGLVYNEQFF. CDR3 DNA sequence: TGCGCCAGCAGCCAAGATCTGGAGGGACTAGTCTACAATGAGCAGTTCTTC.

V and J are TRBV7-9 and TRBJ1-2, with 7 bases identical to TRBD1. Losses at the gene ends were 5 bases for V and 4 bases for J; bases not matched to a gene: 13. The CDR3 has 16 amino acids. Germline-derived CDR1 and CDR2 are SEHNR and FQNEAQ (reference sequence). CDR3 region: CASSPVTGNPSYGYTF. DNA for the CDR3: TGTGCCAGCAGCCCAGTGACAGGGAACCCTTCCTATGGCTACACCTTC.

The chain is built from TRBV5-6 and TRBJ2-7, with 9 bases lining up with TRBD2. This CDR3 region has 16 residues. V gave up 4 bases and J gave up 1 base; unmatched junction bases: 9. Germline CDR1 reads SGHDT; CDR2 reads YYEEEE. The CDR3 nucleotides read TGTGCCAGCAGCGTGGGTGTGAGCGGGAGGTCCTACGAGCAGTACTTC. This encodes CASSVGVSGRSYEQYF. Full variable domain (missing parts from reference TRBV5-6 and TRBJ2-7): DAGVTQSPTHLIKTRGQQVTLRCSPKSGHDTVSWYQQALGQGPQFIFQYYEEEERQRGNFPDRFSGHQFPNYSSELNVNALLLGDSALYLCASSVGVSGRSYEQYFGPGTRLTVT.

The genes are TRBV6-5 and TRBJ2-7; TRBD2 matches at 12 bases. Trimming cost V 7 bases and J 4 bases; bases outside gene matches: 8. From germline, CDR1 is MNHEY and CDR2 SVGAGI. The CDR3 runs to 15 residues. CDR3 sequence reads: CASKGTTSGSYEQYF. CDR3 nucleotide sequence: TGTGCCAGCAAGGGGACGACTAGCGGGAGTTACGAGCAGTACTTC.

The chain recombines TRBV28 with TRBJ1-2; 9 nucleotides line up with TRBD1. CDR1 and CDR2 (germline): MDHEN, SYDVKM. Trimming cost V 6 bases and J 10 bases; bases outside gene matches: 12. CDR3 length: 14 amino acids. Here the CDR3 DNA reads TGTGCCAGCAGACTCTCCGGGACAGGGTCAGACTACACCTTC. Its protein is CASRLSGTGSDYTF.

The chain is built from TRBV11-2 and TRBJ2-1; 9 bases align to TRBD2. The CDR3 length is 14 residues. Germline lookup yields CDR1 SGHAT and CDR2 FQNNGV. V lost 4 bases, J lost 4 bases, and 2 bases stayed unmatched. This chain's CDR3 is CASSWLAGYNEQFF. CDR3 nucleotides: TGTGCCAGCAGCTGGCTAGCGGGATACAATGAGCAGTTCTTC. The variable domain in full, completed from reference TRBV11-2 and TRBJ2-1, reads EAGVAQSPRYKIIEKRQSVAFWCNPISGHATLYWYQQILGQGPKLLIQFQNNGVVDDSQLPKDRFSAERLKGVDSTLKIQPAKLEDSAVYLCASSWLAGYNEQFFGPGTRLTVL.

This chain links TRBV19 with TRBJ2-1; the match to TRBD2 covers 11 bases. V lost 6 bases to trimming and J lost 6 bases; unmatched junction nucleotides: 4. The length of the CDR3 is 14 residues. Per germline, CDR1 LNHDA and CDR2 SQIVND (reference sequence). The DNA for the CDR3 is TGTGCCAGTAGAACCGGGACTAGCGGCAATGAGCAGTTCTTC. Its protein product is CASRTGTSGNEQFF. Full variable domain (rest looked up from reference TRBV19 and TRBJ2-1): DGGITQSPKYLFRKEGQNVTLSCEQNLNHDAMYWYRQDPGQGLRLIYYSQIVNDFQKGDIAEGYSVSREKKESFPLTVTSAQKNPTAFYLCASRTGTSGNEQFFGPGTRLTVL.

The chain's CDR3 is CAISDYGAVNYGYTF. The CDR3 nucleotides read TGTGCCATCAGTGACTATGGGGCGGTAAACTATGGCTACACCTTC. V gene TRBV10-3 combines with J gene TRBJ1-2, with D possibly being TRBD1 (5 bases). The CDR3 has 15 amino acids. The germline V gene has CDR1 ENHRY and CDR2 SYGVKD. Trimming shortened V by 3 bases and J by 2 bases, and 13 bases separated the two germline ends.

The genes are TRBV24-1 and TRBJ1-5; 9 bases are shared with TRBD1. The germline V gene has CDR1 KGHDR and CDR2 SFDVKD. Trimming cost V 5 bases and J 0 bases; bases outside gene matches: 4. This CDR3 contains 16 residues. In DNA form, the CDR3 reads TGTGCCACCAGTGGCACAGGGGGCTATAGCAATCAGCCCCAGCATTTT. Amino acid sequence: CATSGTGGYSNQPQHF.

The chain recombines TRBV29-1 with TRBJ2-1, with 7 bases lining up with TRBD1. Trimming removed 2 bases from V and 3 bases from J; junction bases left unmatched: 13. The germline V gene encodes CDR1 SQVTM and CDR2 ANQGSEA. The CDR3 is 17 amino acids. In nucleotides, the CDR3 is TGCAGCGTTGAAAGGGCTGACGGGACAGCTAACTACAATGAGCAGTTCTTC. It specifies CSVERADGTANYNEQFF.

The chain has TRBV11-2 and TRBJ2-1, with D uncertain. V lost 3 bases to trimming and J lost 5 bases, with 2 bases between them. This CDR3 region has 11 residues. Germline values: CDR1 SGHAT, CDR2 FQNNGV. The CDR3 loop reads CASSFNNEQFF. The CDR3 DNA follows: TGTGCCAGCAGCTTCAACAATGAGCAGTTCTTC.

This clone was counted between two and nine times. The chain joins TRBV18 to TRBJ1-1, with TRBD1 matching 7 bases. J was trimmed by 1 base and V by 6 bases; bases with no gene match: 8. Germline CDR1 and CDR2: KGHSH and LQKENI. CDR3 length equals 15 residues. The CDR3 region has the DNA TGTGCCAGCTCCCTACGACAGGGCCAGAACACTGAAGCTTTCTTT. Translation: CASSLRQGQNTEAFF. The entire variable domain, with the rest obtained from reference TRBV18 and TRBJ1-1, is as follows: NAGVMQNPRHLVRRRGQEARLRCSPMKGHSHVYWYRQLPEEGLKFMVYLQKENIIDESGMPKERFSAEFPKEGPSILRIQQVVRGDSAAYFCASSLRQGQNTEAFFGQGTRLTVV.

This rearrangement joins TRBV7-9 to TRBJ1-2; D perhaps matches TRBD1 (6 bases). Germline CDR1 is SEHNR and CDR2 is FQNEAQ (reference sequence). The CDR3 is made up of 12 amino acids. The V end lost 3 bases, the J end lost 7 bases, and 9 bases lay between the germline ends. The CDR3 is CASSFTGFGYTF. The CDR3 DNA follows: TGTGCCAGCAGCTTCACAGGGTTTGGCTACACCTTC.

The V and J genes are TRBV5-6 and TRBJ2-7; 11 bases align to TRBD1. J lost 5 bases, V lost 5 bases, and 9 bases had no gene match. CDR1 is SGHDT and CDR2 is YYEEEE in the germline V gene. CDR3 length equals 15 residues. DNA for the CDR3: TGTGCCAGCAGACCCGGGACAGGGGGAACTCACGAGCAGTACTTC. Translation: CASRPGTGGTHEQYF.